The 22 T cell receptor beta chains presented below share a single source sample, sequenced in a study of CD8 T cells in Susac syndrome. With random hexamers, roughly 0.5 to 1 ug RNA was reverse transcribed. TCRdb re-called the immunoSEQ multiplex PCR reads with MiXCR, one entry per CDR3 protein. The data hold about 300,000 distinct CDR3 sequences, with 89% observed a single time. Sequencing was carried out using CD8+ T cells from PBMCs. Source of these receptors: a human donor with multiple sclerosis.

The genes are TRBV7-9 and TRBJ1-1; D remains unclear. The CDR3 is 15 amino acids. Germline V gene data show CDR1 as SEHNR and CDR2 as FQNEAQ (reference sequence). The ends were cut back, 1 base at V and 8 bases at J, with 17 bases in the middle. The CDR3 is CASSLDPGALTEAFF. Written as DNA, the CDR3 is TGTGCCAGCAGCTTAGATCCAGGCGCCCTTACAGAAGCTTTCTTT.

This rearrangement joins TRBV27 to TRBJ2-2; D may correspond to TRBD1 or TRBD2 (5 bases each). This CDR3 spans 15 amino acids. Trimming removed 5 bases from V and 5 bases from J, with 15 bases in between. The germline gives CDR1 MNHEY, CDR2 SMNVEV (reference sequence). As DNA, the CDR3 is TGTGCCAGCAGTCCTAATTGGGGGAGTACCGGGGAGCTGTTTTTT. It encodes CASSPNWGSTGELFF.

CDR3 residues: CASSISDRRSNQPQHF. For the CDR3, the DNA is TGTGCCAGTAGTATTTCGGACAGGAGAAGCAATCAGCCCCAGCATTTT. The chain is built from TRBV19 and TRBJ1-5; TRBD1 matches at 7 bases. Germline CDR1 and CDR2: LNHDA and SQIVND (reference sequence). The CDR3 extends over 16 amino acids. Trimming removed 3 bases from V and 1 base from J; junction bases left unmatched: 6. The variable domain in full, with the rest retrieved from reference TRBV19 and TRBJ1-5, is DGGITQSPKYLFRKEGQNVTLSCEQNLNHDAMYWYRQDPGQGLRLIYYSQIVNDFQKGDIAEGYSVSREKKESFPLTVTSAQKNPTAFYLCASSISDRRSNQPQHFGDGTRLSIL.

The chain joins TRBV6-5 to TRBJ2-1; the D gene is possibly TRBD2 (6 bases). CDR1 and CDR2 (germline): MNHEY, SVGAGI. V was trimmed by 3 bases and J by 6 bases, leaving 15 bases between them. The CDR3 is 15 residues long. The CDR3 loop reads CASSYVGTLLNEQFF. The CDR3 DNA reads as TGTGCCAGCAGTTATGTCGGGACTCTACTCAATGAGCAGTTCTTC.

The chain is built from TRBV3-1 and TRBJ2-7, with TRBD2 matching 10 bases. CDR1 is LGHDT, CDR2 YNNKEL, per germline (reference sequence). The CDR3 is made up of 17 amino acids. Trimming took 1 base from V and 7 from J; bases not matched to a gene: 13. CDR3 amino acids: CASSQGPGTSVKGEQYF. Here the CDR3 DNA reads TGTGCCAGCAGCCAAGGACCGGGGACTAGCGTAAAAGGGGAGCAGTACTTC.

The rearrangement joins TRBV3-1 to TRBJ2-7; 9 bases are a match to TRBD1. The CDR3 is 13 amino acids. Trimming removed 8 bases from V and 4 bases from J; junction bases left unmatched: 6. Germline V gene sequence: CDR1 LGHDT, CDR2 YNNKEL (reference sequence). CDR3 in amino acids: CASGGTGLYEQYF. The CDR3 DNA follows: TGTGCCAGCGGAGGGACAGGGTTGTACGAGCAGTACTTC.

The chain links TRBV29-1 to TRBJ2-1; no reliable D call. Trimming shortened V by 4 bases and J by 8 bases, and 12 bases separated the two germline ends. Germline V gene sequence: CDR1 SQVTM, CDR2 ANQGSEA. The CDR3 runs to 12 residues. The CDR3 protein is CSVVSQPDEQFF. Here the CDR3 DNA reads TGCAGCGTTGTGTCGCAACCCGATGAGCAGTTCTTC.

The genes are TRBV29-1 and TRBJ1-1, with D possibly TRBD1 on 6 matching bases. The length of the CDR3 is 13 residues. CDR1 is SQVTM, CDR2 ANQGSEA, per germline. For the CDR3, the DNA is TGCACCAACATAGCGGGGGCGAACACTGAAGCTTTCTTT. Residues: CTNIAGANTEAFF.

V gene TRBV21-1 combines with J gene TRBJ2-7. TRBV21-1 is designated a pseudogene. This CDR3 is built from 13 residues. CDR3 residues: CASSNYAAYEQYF. CDR3 sequence (DNA): TGTGCCAGCAGCAACTACGCCGCCTACGAGCAGTACTTC.

This clonotype was seen once. The chain combines TRBV6-4 with TRBJ1-6; TRBD1 matches at 8 bases. The junction had 0 bases not matched to a gene; V was cut back by 3 bases and J by 5 bases. Germline values: CDR1 MRHNA, CDR2 SNTAGT. The CDR3 runs 14 residues. CDR3 residues: CASSEDRDNSPLHF. The CDR3 DNA reads TGTGCCAGCAGTGAGGACAGGGATAATTCACCCCTCCACTTT.

The chain recombines TRBV6-2 or TRBV6-3 with TRBJ2-7, with 7 bases matching TRBD2. Germline CDR1 reads MNHEY; CDR2 reads SVGEGT. There are 16 residues in the CDR3. Losses at the gene ends were 0 bases for V and 0 bases for J; bases not matched to a gene: 5. CDR3 sequence: CASSYSISGHSYEQYF. The CDR3 region has the DNA TGTGCCAGCAGTTACTCGATTAGCGGGCACTCCTACGAGCAGTACTTC.

This sequence joins TRBV6-2 or TRBV6-3 and TRBJ2-7; D is ambiguous. The CDR3 sequence is 11 residues long. Per the germline V gene, CDR1 is MNHEY and CDR2 is SVGEGT. The germline V and J ends were trimmed by 7 bases and 0 bases, with 4 bases remaining between them. The CDR3: CASTGSYEQYF. CDR3 coding DNA: TGTGCCAGCACCGGCTCCTACGAGCAGTACTTC.

This chain joins TRBV4-2 and TRBJ2-3; weak D call: TRBD2 (7 bases). The CDR3 is 16 amino acids. Trimming left V 1 base short and J 5 bases short, with 16 bases between. Germline V CDR1 and CDR2: LGHNA, YNFKEQ. CDR3 sequence reads: CASSQVGGELGDTQYF. CDR3 nucleotide sequence: TGTGCCAGCAGCCAAGTAGGGGGGGAGTTGGGAGATACGCAGTATTTT.

V usage is TRBV28 and J usage is TRBJ2-1, with 9 bases aligning to TRBD1. J lost 5 bases, V lost 5 bases, and 10 bases had no gene match. This CDR3 has 16 amino acids. Germline CDR1 is MDHEN and CDR2 is SYDVKM. Written as DNA, the CDR3 is TGTGCCAGCAGTCTAGGAGTGGGACAGGGTAACAATGAGCAGTTCTTC. Encoded protein: CASSLGVGQGNNEQFF. Full variable domain (outside the CDR3, taken from reference TRBV28 and TRBJ2-1): DVKVTQSSRYLVKRTGEKVFLECVQDMDHENMFWYRQDPGLGLRLIYFSYDVKMKEKGDIPEGYSVSREKKERFSLILESASTNQTSMYLCASSLGVGQGNNEQFFGPGTRLTVL.

The chain employs TRBV12-3 or TRBV12-4 and TRBJ1-4; D is uncertain. The V end lost 5 bases, the J end lost 6 bases, and 13 bases lay between the germline ends. CDR3 length equals 14 residues. CDR3: CASSHPYGDEKLFF. The CDR3 DNA follows: TGTGCCAGCAGTCATCCCTACGGGGATGAAAAACTGTTTTTT.

The rearrangement links TRBV6-4 to TRBJ1-5, with D unresolved. Per germline, CDR1 MRHNA and CDR2 SNTAGT. This CDR3 has 11 amino acids. V was cut by 8 bases and J by 2 bases, with 4 bases left in between. CDR3 in DNA: TGTGCCAGCCGCCGCAATCAGCCCCAGCATTTT. Amino acids: CASRRNQPQHF.

The chain joins TRBV13 to TRBJ1-2; 8 bases match TRBD1. With 6 bases clipped from V and 4 bases from J, the junction kept 22 bases outside the gene matches. From germline, CDR1 is PRHDT and CDR2 FYEKMQ (reference sequence). The CDR3 length is 19 residues. CDR3 sequence (DNA): TGTGCCAGCAGTCCTTTTGCCCTGACAGGGGCCCCCCTTTCCTATGGCTACACCTTC. It specifies CASSPFALTGAPLSYGYTF.

The CDR3 region has the DNA TGTGCCAGCAGCGTACTGCTGGCCGGGGAGCTGTTTTTT. It is translated as CASSVLLAGELFF. The rearrangement joins TRBV9 to TRBJ2-2; D unclear. The V gene lost 1 base and the J gene lost 6 bases, with 7 bases spanning the gap. Germline assignment: CDR1 SGDLS and CDR2 YYNGEE. The CDR3 extends over 13 amino acids.

This chain links TRBV5-4 with TRBJ2-3, with 12 bases identical to TRBD2. The CDR3 covers 16 residues. Germline values: CDR1 SGHNT, CDR2 YYREEE (reference sequence). The trim removed 4 bases at V and 2 bases at J, leaving 5 bases unmatched. As DNA, the CDR3 is TGTGCCAGCAGCGAACTAGCGGGGGGCCCCACAGATACGCAGTATTTT. The encoded protein is CASSELAGGPTDTQYF.

The rearrangement uses TRBV18 and TRBJ2-7; D tentatively reads TRBD1 or TRBD2 (5 bases each). The CDR3 covers 14 residues. V shed 0 bases and J shed 4 bases, with 10 bases lying between them. Germline CDR1 reads KGHSH; CDR2 reads LQKENI. The CDR3 spells CASSPPDGTYEQYF. DNA of the CDR3: TGTGCCAGCTCACCACCGGACGGGACGTACGAGCAGTACTTC.

This CDR3 is CASSYVIKGGFYNEQFF. The CDR3 DNA follows: TGTGCCAGCAGTTACGTGATAAAAGGGGGTTTCTACAATGAGCAGTTCTTC. The genes are TRBV6-2 or TRBV6-3 and TRBJ2-1; tentatively, D is TRBD1 (6 bases). V lost 2 bases to trimming and J lost 3 bases, with 17 bases between them. This CDR3 spans 17 amino acids. Per germline, CDR1 MNHEY and CDR2 SVGEGT.

The rearrangement links TRBV28 to TRBJ2-7; 10 bases map to TRBD1. J lost 2 bases, V lost 2 bases, and 3 bases had no gene match. This CDR3 is 15 amino acids long. The V gene's germline CDR1 is MDHEN and CDR2 SYDVKM. The CDR3 nucleotides are TGTGCCAGCAGTTTAGACAGGGGGCTCCCCTACGAGCAGTACTTC. Amino acid sequence: CASSLDRGLPYEQYF. The complete variable domain, with remaining parts taken from reference TRBV28 and TRBJ2-7, reads DVKVTQSSRYLVKRTGEKVFLECVQDMDHENMFWYRQDPGLGLRLIYFSYDVKMKEKGDIPEGYSVSREKKERFSLILESASTNQTSMYLCASSLDRGLPYEQYFGPGTRLTVT.